The entry below gives a single T cell receptor beta chain sequence along with its context. Other DNA sequences in the sample encode the same CDR3. This sample was taken from a study of cytomegalovirus exposure and HLA in healthy donors. Method: immunoSEQ multiplex PCR; TCRdb's copy keeps in-frame clones and lacks some. The sample lists about 160,000 clones, 70% to 90% seen once, with just under 3% in the top ten. This receptor was identified in a man in his late teens or twenties in good health and CMV-seronegative. The sequenced sample consisted of PBMCs.

The CDR3 region is CASSLGQNYGYTF. The CDR3 nucleotides are TGTGCCAGCAGTCTGGGACAGAACTATGGCTACACCTTC. The V and J genes are TRBV28 and TRBJ1-2; 7 nucleotides match TRBD1. V was clipped by 5 bases and J by 2 bases; unmatched bases: 2. CDR1 and CDR2 (germline): MDHEN, SYDVKM. CDR3 length: 13 amino acids.